These T cell receptor beta chains were read from a single sample in a study of T cell responses to AZD1222 COVID-19 vaccine. The repertoire was sequenced with immunoSEQ multiplex PCR; TCRdb's copy has only in-frame clones and lacks some. The sample shows 65,000 to 80,000 clones, about four fifths of them seen only once. Sequences were derived from peripheral blood, sampled 28 days after the second AZD1222 dose. The receptors come from an adult who received the AZD1222 COVID-19 vaccine. Each CDR3 is given with its conserved first and last residue.

j_gene,v_gene,CDR3aa
TRBJ1-1,TRBV28,CASSLFLPGVDAFF
TRBJ2-7,TRBV6-2/TRBV6-3,CASSNSGVYEQYF
TRBJ1-6,TRBV6-2/TRBV6-3,CASSLVREGSPLHF
TRBJ2-2,TRBV6-6,CASSYETGNTGELFF
TRBJ1-2,TRBV3-1/TRBV3-2,CASSQSQVQGYTF
TRBJ1-6,TRBV3-1/TRBV3-2,CASSQDTAANSPLHF
TRBJ1-4,TRBV18,CASSPMGQGATNEKLFF
TRBJ2-2,TRBV6-5,CASSYRQDNTGELFF
TRBJ2-2,TRBV19,CASSIGGTTNTGELFF
TRBJ1-6,TRBV6-5,CASSPGTGGGSPLHF
TRBJ2-1,TRBV7-2,CASSLVAVPWNEQFF
TRBJ2-4,TRBV28,CASSSAGVAKNIQYF
TRBJ2-1,TRBV5-5,CASSSPHRGRPPNEQFF
TRBJ1-1,TRBV4-2,CASSQARPGSMNTEAFF
TRBJ1-4,TRBV28,CASSSQGALNEKLFF
TRBJ2-3,TRBV11-2,CASSPSGTSASDTQYF
TRBJ2-6,TRBV15,CATSTFGQSGANVLTF
TRBJ2-3,TRBV7-9,CASRPGQAGDTQYF
TRBJ2-1,TRBV13,CASSTRGTGGHNEQFF
TRBJ2-3,TRBV27,CASPGGPGGRRDTQYF
TRBJ1-1,TRBV28,CASSFDMNTEAFF
TRBJ2-7,TRBV29-1,CSVAETSSYEQYF
TRBJ1-2,TRBV3-1/TRBV3-2,CASSQVRRGGYTF
TRBJ1-2,TRBV12-3/TRBV12-4,CASTNRGGYGYTF
TRBJ2-2,TRBV29-1,CSYRQGASTGELFF
TRBJ1-2,TRBV19,CASSIGTGGIYGYTF
TRBJ1-3,TRBV3-1/TRBV3-2,CARWDGSRIPSGNTIYF
TRBJ1-1,TRBV19,CASTISQQGRAEAFF
TRBJ1-1,TRBV10-3,CAISEGQGESEAFF
TRBJ2-7,TRBV6-5,CASRNSGRASVEQYF
TRBJ2-7,TRBV30,CAWSGTSGSQFYEQYF
TRBJ1-2,TRBV19,CASKEDPGDYGYTF
TRBJ1-4,TRBV7-7,CASSFQEGQNEKLFF
TRBJ2-7,TRBV5-1,CASSLPQGGEVVYEQYF
TRBJ2-7,TRBV29-1,CSYGGTGIYEQYF
TRBJ2-7,TRBV9,CASSVATDSRSYEQYF
TRBJ2-5,TRBV4-1,CASSLLPWGAETQYF
TRBJ2-7,TRBV28,CASSLGGRIALEQYF
TRBJ1-1,TRBV18,CASSGQGMNTEAFF
TRBJ2-1,TRBV27,CASSLWVADYNEQFF
TRBJ2-7,TRBV7-8,CASSFGVPANSEQYF
TRBJ2-3,TRBV28,CASSFPRASTDTQYF
TRBJ1-2,TRBV27,CASTPVPGQGNYGYTF
TRBJ2-7,TRBV30,CAWSVTSGRREQYF
TRBJ1-1,TRBV27,CASSPSGSRPWTEAFF
TRBJ2-2,TRBV19,CASSIGPSTGELFF
TRBJ1-1,TRBV10-3,CAISEDRAAEAFF
TRBJ1-6,TRBV30,CALSYPPQTLHF
TRBJ1-2,TRBV28,CASTWDTANYGYTF
TRBJ2-7,TRBV5-1,CASCLSGPGLNEQYF
TRBJ2-1,TRBV2,CASNPGGAGNEQFF
TRBJ1-2,TRBV11-2,CASSSGISNYGYTF